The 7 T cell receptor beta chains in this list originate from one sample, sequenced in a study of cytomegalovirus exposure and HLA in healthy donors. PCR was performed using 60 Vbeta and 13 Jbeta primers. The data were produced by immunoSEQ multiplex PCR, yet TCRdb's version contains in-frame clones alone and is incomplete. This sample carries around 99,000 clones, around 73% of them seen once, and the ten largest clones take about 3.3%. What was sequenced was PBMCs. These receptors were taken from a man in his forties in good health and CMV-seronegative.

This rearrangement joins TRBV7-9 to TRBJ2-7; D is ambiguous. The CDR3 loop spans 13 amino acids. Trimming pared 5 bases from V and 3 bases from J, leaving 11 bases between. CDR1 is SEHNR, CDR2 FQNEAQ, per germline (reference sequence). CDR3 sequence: CASSRPQDYEQYF. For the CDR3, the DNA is TGTGCCAGCAGCAGGCCCCAGGACTACGAGCAGTACTTC.

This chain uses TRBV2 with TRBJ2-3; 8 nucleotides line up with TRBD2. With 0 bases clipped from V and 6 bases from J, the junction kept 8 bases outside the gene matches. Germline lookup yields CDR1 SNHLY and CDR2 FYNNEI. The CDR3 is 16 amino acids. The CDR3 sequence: CASSEALRSGADTQYF. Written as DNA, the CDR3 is TGTGCCAGCAGTGAAGCGCTTCGTAGCGGGGCGGATACGCAGTATTTT.

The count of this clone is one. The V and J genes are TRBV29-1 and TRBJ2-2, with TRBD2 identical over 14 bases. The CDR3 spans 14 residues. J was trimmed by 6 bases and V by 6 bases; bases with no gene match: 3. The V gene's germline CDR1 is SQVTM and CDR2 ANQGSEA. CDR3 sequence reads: CSVQTSGGAGELFF. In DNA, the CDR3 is TGCAGCGTGCAGACTAGCGGGGGGGCCGGGGAGCTGTTTTTT.

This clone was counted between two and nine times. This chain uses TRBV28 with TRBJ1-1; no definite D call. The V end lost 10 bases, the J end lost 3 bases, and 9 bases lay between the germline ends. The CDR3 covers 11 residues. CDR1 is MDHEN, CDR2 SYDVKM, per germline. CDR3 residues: CAITGDTEAFF. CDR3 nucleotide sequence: TGTGCCATTACCGGTGACACTGAAGCTTTCTTT.

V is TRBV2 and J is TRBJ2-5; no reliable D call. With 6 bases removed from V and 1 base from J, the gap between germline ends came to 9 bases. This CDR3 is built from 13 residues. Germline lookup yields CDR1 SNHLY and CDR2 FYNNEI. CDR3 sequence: CASSRVGQETQYF. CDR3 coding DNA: TGTGCCAGCAGCCGGGTGGGCCAAGAGACCCAGTACTTC.

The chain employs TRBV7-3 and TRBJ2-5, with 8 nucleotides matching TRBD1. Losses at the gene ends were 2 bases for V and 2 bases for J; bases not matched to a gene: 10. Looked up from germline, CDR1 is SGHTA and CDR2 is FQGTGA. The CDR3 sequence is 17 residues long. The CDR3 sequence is CASSLGQGIGSQETQYF. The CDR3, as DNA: TGTGCCAGCAGCTTAGGACAGGGAATTGGTTCGCAAGAGACCCAGTACTTC.

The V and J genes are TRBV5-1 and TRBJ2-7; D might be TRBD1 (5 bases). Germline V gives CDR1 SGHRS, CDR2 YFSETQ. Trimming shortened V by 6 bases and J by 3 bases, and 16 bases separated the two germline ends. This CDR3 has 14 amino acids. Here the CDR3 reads CASNQDPQGYEQYF. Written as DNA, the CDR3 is TGCGCCAGCAACCAAGATCCTCAGGGCTACGAGCAGTACTTC.